Listed below are T cell receptor beta chains from one sample, sequenced in a study of STAT5B mutations in CD4+ large granular lymphocyte leukemia. Clones were sequenced by immunoSEQ multiplex PCR, and TCRdb holds only the in-frame ones, with some missing. The sample includes about 40,000 clones, 81% seen only once; the top ten take about 3.6%. The sequenced sample was CD4+ T cells from blood buffy coats. The receptor set was obtained from a human donor in good health. CDR3s leave out the opening cysteine and the closing phenylalanine or tryptophan. The order of the fields is CDR3 protein, V gene.

CDR3aa: ASSAWKNTEAF
v_gene: TRBV9

CDR3aa: AWSPGQGSYGYT
v_gene: TRBV30

CDR3aa: ASSPRGQETQY
v_gene: TRBV5-6

CDR3aa: ASSPGTGFYEQY
v_gene: TRBV9

CDR3aa: ASSQATQGIEAF
v_gene: TRBV4-2

CDR3aa: ASSAKPPGQSADTQY
v_gene: TRBV6-1

CDR3aa: ASSLGYNEQF
v_gene: TRBV7-3

CDR3aa: ASSPGQPNTEAF
v_gene: TRBV6-6

CDR3aa: ASSWTSGHYNEQF
v_gene: TRBV5-1

CDR3aa: ASSQDIQRGGRETQY
v_gene: TRBV4-2

CDR3aa: ATSRGAMNTEAF
v_gene: TRBV15

CDR3aa: ASISHLLQAF
v_gene: TRBV6-4

CDR3aa: ASSLEGTVAYEQY
v_gene: TRBV5-8

CDR3aa: ASRGQGPNQPQH
v_gene: TRBV7-9

CDR3aa: ASRGDSYSTDTQY
v_gene: TRBV6-6

CDR3aa: ASSPQGLDGYT
v_gene: TRBV18

CDR3aa: AISEKRAEKLF
v_gene: TRBV10-3

CDR3aa: ASSETGGRIYGYT
v_gene: TRBV10-2

CDR3aa: ASSYSIGTGVAYT
v_gene: TRBV6-5

CDR3aa: ASSLRQGGGSPLH
v_gene: TRBV28

CDR3aa: ASSLVWGDEQY
v_gene: TRBV7-9

CDR3aa: ASSTGLAGGAVETQY
v_gene: TRBV11-3

CDR3aa: ASSLLAGTDTQY
v_gene: TRBV5-6

CDR3aa: ASRWDSGSGELF
v_gene: TRBV2

CDR3aa: ASSGTGGGAEAF
v_gene: TRBV2

CDR3aa: ASSDPGGGNEQF
v_gene: TRBV5-1

CDR3aa: ASSLVGSRLSSYNEQF
v_gene: TRBV11-2

CDR3aa: ASSGRGGGSSTDTQY
v_gene: TRBV7-9

CDR3aa: ASSEKGSNTGELF
v_gene: TRBV2

CDR3aa: ASSFTSGRGQGTQY
v_gene: TRBV11-3

CDR3aa: ASSIRTGELF
v_gene: TRBV19

CDR3aa: ASISNLNTEAF
v_gene: TRBV6-5

CDR3aa: ASSPGRTSYEQY
v_gene: TRBV7-8

CDR3aa: ASSEKLGALTGAF
v_gene: TRBV25-1

CDR3aa: ASSGGRQANEKLF
v_gene: TRBV2

CDR3aa: ASSFGLTDTQY
v_gene: TRBV5-1

CDR3aa: ASRKGKPGDTQY
v_gene: TRBV5-1

CDR3aa: ATDPSGKGPQH
v_gene: TRBV10-3

CDR3aa: ATRQGDPSNLNQPQH
v_gene: TRBV19

CDR3aa: ASSYDRETIY
v_gene: TRBV2

CDR3aa: AGLGDTQY
v_gene: TRBV2

CDR3aa: ASSDMGLAGVRQF
v_gene: TRBV6-4

CDR3aa: ASRSGQETQY
v_gene: TRBV6-5

CDR3aa: ASSPRTGGDEQY
v_gene: TRBV18

CDR3aa: ASSVTGTTGELF
v_gene: TRBV9

CDR3aa: ASSLAKGFSYEQY
v_gene: TRBV5-5

CDR3aa: ASRRTSGRETQY
v_gene: TRBV6-5

CDR3aa: ASSSRQGARGYT
v_gene: TRBV6-6

CDR3aa: ASSAQQGTQY
v_gene: TRBV19